Following are 18 T cell receptor beta chains from one sample sequenced in a study of CD8+ T cells in alopecia areata. The sample's treatment: oral pan-JAK inhibitor, 5-10 mg twice daily. TCR sequencing used cDNA made by reverse transcription of extracted RNA. Profiling relied on immunoSEQ multiplex PCR, and the TCRdb table lists in-frame clones only, not all of them. The data hold some 110,000 clones, with roughly 50% observed a single time. The sequencing here drew on CD8+ T cells sorted from blood, taken at week 24, from a patient treated with tofacitinib. The receptor source for this set is a human donor with alopecia areata.

In its sample, this clone was seen a few times. The chain employs TRBV4-1 and TRBJ2-7; D unclear. Per the germline V gene, CDR1 is MGHRA and CDR2 is YSYEKL. V lost 4 bases to trimming and J lost 2 bases, with 15 bases between them. This CDR3 contains 15 residues. CDR3 protein: CASSPRSTRTYEQYF. The CDR3 coding sequence is TGCGCCAGCAGCCCCAGGTCCACCCGCACCTACGAGCAGTACTTC.

This chain connects TRBV13 to TRBJ1-4; 8 bases fit TRBD1. With V trimmed by 5 bases and J by 4 bases, 3 bases remained unmatched. The CDR3 spans 14 residues. Germline V gene data show CDR1 as PRHDT and CDR2 as FYEKMQ (reference sequence). The CDR3 loop is CASSPDRDNEKLFF. DNA for the CDR3: TGTGCCAGCAGCCCGGACAGGGATAATGAAAAACTGTTTTTT.

This clone came up many times. The rearrangement uses TRBV19 and TRBJ1-2; D may be TRBD1 (5 bases). V was trimmed by 7 bases and J by 5 bases, leaving 17 bases between them. Germline CDR1 reads LNHDA; CDR2 reads SQIVND (reference sequence). The CDR3 loop spans 14 amino acids. CDR3 in DNA: TGTGCCAGTACCCCTCGAGCGGGACGGTATGGCTACACCTTC. Its translation: CASTPRAGRYGYTF. Looking up the rest from reference TRBV19 and TRBJ1-2 gives the full variable domain: DGGITQSPKYLFRKEGQNVTLSCEQNLNHDAMYWYRQDPGQGLRLIYYSQIVNDFQKGDIAEGYSVSREKKESFPLTVTSAQKNPTAFYLCASTPRAGRYGYTFGSGTRLTVV.

CDR3 loop: CAWSPLETGGFSAQHF. The CDR3 DNA reads TGTGCCTGGAGTCCTTTGGAGACAGGGGGTTTCTCGGCCCAGCATTTT. The chain links TRBV30 to TRBJ1-5, with 9 bases lining up with TRBD1. The germline V gene has CDR1 GTSNPN and CDR2 SVGIG (reference sequence). CDR3 length: 16 amino acids. The trim removed 2 bases at V and 11 bases at J, leaving 16 bases unmatched. Looking up the rest from reference TRBV30 and TRBJ1-5 gives the full variable domain: SQTIHQWPATLVQPVGSPLSLECTVEGTSNPNLYWYRQAAGRGLQLLFYSVGIGQISSEVPQNLSASRPQDRQFILSSKKLLLSDSGFYLCAWSPLETGGFSAQHFGDGTRLSIL.

In its sample, this clone was seen many times. The CDR3 sequence: CASSKNQGGYTF. The CDR3 region has the DNA TGTGCCAGCAGCAAGAATCAAGGTGGCTACACCTTC. J is TRBJ1-2 and V is TRBV11-2; D gene ambiguous. The ends were cut back, 5 bases at V and 7 bases at J, with 11 bases in the middle. The germline gives CDR1 SGHAT, CDR2 FQNNGV. The CDR3 runs to 12 residues.

This clone was seen a handful of times. V gene TRBV21-1 combines with J gene TRBJ1-2. TRBV21-1 is deemed a pseudogene. The CDR3 sequence is 13 residues long. The CDR3 reads CASSQTRGGGYTF. In nucleotides, the CDR3 is TGTGCCAGCAGCCAAACGAGGGGCGGAGGCTACACCTTC.

The chain combines TRBV6-5 with TRBJ1-2, with TRBD1 as a possible D gene (6 bases). The CDR3 length is 15 residues. CDR1 is MNHEY, CDR2 SVGAGI, per germline. The V and J ends lost 0 bases and 3 bases respectively, with 11 bases between them. The DNA for the CDR3 is TGTGCCAGCAGTTACTCGAACAGGGCTCACTATGGCTACACCTTC. It encodes CASSYSNRAHYGYTF.

For the CDR3, the DNA is TGTGCCATCAGTGAGAAACAGAAGAGCTCCTACGAGCAGTACTTC. Translating it yields CAISEKQKSSYEQYF. The J gene is TRBJ2-7, the V gene TRBV10-3; D is unresolved. Germline assignment: CDR1 ENHRY and CDR2 SYGVKD. The CDR3 has 15 amino acids. V was pared by 2 bases and J by 0 bases, with 11 bases between.

This sequence joins TRBV9 and TRBJ2-1; D may match TRBD1 or TRBD2 (5 bases each). V was trimmed by 5 bases and J by 0 bases, leaving 21 bases between them. The CDR3 length is 18 residues. Germline CDR1 SGDLS, CDR2 YYNGEE. The CDR3 region is CASSLGFGASSSYNEQFF. CDR3 sequence (DNA): TGTGCCAGCAGTTTAGGGTTCGGGGCTTCGAGCTCCTACAATGAGCAGTTCTTC.

This chain connects TRBV2 to TRBJ2-7; possibly TRBD1 or TRBD2 for D (5 bases each). In germline, CDR1 is SNHLY, CDR2 FYNNEI. Between the trimmed V and J ends, which lost 3 bases and 2 bases, there was a span of 14 bases. The length of the CDR3 is 15 residues. The CDR3 DNA follows: TGTGCCAGCAGTGATGTAAGGACGGGGCCCTACGAGCAGTACTTC. Translation: CASSDVRTGPYEQYF. Full variable domain (missing parts from reference TRBV2 and TRBJ2-7): EPEVTQTPSHQVTQMGQEVILRCVPISNHLYFYWYRQILGQKVEFLVSFYNNEISEKSEIFDDQFSVERPDGSNFTLKIRSTKLEDSAMYFCASSDVRTGPYEQYFGPGTRLTVT.

The V and J genes are TRBV18 and TRBJ2-3; tentatively, D is TRBD2 (5 bases). The V end was cut by 5 bases, the J end by 4 bases, with 13 bases between. The CDR3 loop spans 14 amino acids. Germline V gene lookup returns CDR1 KGHSH and CDR2 LQKENI. DNA for the CDR3: TGTGCCAGCTCATCCTCCGGGGTACCAGATACGCAGTATTTT. Protein: CASSSSGVPDTQYF. The entire variable domain, with the rest obtained from reference TRBV18 and TRBJ2-3, is as follows: NAGVMQNPRHLVRRRGQEARLRCSPMKGHSHVYWYRQLPEEGLKFMVYLQKENIIDESGMPKERFSAEFPKEGPSILRIQQVVRGDSAAYFCASSSSGVPDTQYFGPGTRLTVL.

In its sample, this clone was seen a few times. This chain joins TRBV5-6 and TRBJ2-1, with D possibly matching TRBD1 (6 bases). The V gene lost 2 bases and the J gene lost 10 bases, with 7 bases spanning the gap. The V gene's germline CDR1 is SGHDT and CDR2 YYEEEE. The CDR3 sequence is 11 residues long. The CDR3 loop reads CASSFGTEQFF. The CDR3, as DNA: TGTGCCAGCAGCTTCGGGACAGAGCAGTTCTTC.

Worth noting for this clone: Other DNA variants within this sample encode the same CDR3. This chain uses TRBV30 with TRBJ2-7; D perhaps matches TRBD1 (5 bases). Looked up from germline, CDR1 is GTSNPN and CDR2 is SVGIG (reference sequence). The CDR3 is 13 residues long. The V end lost 0 bases, the J end lost 2 bases, and 8 bases lay between the germline ends. The CDR3 sequence: CAWSVTGPYEQYF. CDR3 nucleotide sequence: TGTGCCTGGAGTGTAACAGGCCCCTACGAGCAGTACTTC.

The chain employs TRBV15 and TRBJ2-3; 7 bases are a match to TRBD1. J gave up 0 bases and V 5 bases, and 14 bases lay outside the gene matches. There are 18 residues in the CDR3. CDR1 and CDR2 (germline): LNHNV, YYDKDF (reference sequence). The CDR3 region is CATSGVTQGQTSTDTQYF. CDR3 coding DNA: TGTGCCACCAGCGGGGTGACACAGGGGCAAACTAGCACAGATACGCAGTATTTT. The full variable domain, its missing parts supplied by reference TRBV15 and TRBJ2-3, is DAMVIQNPRYQVTQFGKPVTLSCSQTLNHNVMYWYQQKSSQAPKLLFHYYDKDFNNEADTPDNFQSRRPNTSFCFLDIRSPGLGDTAMYLCATSGVTQGQTSTDTQYFGPGTRLTVL.

This chain links TRBV10-2 with TRBJ2-3; 14 nucleotides agree with TRBD2. The CDR3 has 15 residues. Losses at the gene ends were 8 bases for V and 6 bases for J; bases not matched to a gene: 7. The germline V gene has CDR1 WSHSY and CDR2 SAAADI. This CDR3 reads CASGGLAGVIDTQYF. CDR3 DNA sequence: TGCGCCAGCGGGGGACTAGCGGGGGTTATTGATACGCAGTATTTT.

The rearrangement joins TRBV5-6 to TRBJ1-2; 8 bases align to TRBD1. Germline-derived CDR1 and CDR2 are SGHDT and YYEEEE. The CDR3 has 16 residues. J gave up 4 bases and V 2 bases, and 10 bases lay outside the gene matches. CDR3 bases: TGTGCCAGCAGCTTCAACGACAGGGGAACTACCTATGGCTACACCTTC. It translates to CASSFNDRGTTYGYTF.

V gene TRBV25-1 combines with J gene TRBJ1-1; a weak D match, TRBD1 (6 bases). V was pared by 6 bases and J by 4 bases, with 9 bases between. The germline CDR1 and CDR2 sequences are MGHDK and SYGVNS. The CDR3 loop spans 12 amino acids. The CDR3: CASRYRATEAFF. The DNA of the CDR3 is TGTGCCAGCAGGTACAGGGCCACTGAAGCTTTCTTT.

Only a few counts were recorded for this clone. This chain uses TRBV2 with TRBJ2-6; 10 bases match TRBD1. Unmatched junction bases numbered 15, after V lost 7 bases and J lost 0 bases. This CDR3 spans 20 amino acids. Germline V lookup: CDR1 SNHLY, CDR2 FYNNEI. The CDR3: CASISGQGIPSYSGANVLTF. The CDR3 DNA is TGTGCCAGCATCTCGGGACAGGGGATTCCCTCCTACTCTGGGGCCAACGTCCTGACTTTC.